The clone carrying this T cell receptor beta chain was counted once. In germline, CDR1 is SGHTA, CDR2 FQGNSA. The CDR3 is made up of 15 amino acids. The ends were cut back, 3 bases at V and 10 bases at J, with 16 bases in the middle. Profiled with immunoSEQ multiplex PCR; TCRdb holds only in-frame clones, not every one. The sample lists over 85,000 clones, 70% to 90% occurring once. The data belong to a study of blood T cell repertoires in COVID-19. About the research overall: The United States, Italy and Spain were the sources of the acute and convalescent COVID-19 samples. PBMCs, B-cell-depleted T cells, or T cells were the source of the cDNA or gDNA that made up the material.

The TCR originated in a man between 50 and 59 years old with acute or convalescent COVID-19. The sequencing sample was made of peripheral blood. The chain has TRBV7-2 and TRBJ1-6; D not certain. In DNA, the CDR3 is TGTGCCAGCAGCTTTCAATCCAGTCAGATGTCACCCCTCCACTTT. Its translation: CASSFQSSQMSPLHF.